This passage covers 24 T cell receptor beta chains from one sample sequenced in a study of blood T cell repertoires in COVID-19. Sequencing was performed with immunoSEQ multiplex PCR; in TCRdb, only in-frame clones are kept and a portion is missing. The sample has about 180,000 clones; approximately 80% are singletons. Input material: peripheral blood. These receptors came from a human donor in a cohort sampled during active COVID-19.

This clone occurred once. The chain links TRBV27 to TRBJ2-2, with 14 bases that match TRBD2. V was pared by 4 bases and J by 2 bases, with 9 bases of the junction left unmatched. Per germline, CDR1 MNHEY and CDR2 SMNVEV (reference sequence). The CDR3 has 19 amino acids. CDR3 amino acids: CASSSLGLAGDLNTGELFF. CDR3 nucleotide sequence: TGTGCCAGCAGTTCACTGGGACTAGCGGGGGACCTCAACACCGGGGAGCTGTTTTTT.

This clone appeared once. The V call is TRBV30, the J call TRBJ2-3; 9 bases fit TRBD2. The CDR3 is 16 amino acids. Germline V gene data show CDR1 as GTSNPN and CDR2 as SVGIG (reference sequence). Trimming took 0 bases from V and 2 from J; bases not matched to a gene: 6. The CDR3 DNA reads TGTGCCTGGAGTGTGCAGCGGGGGGCCATCACAGATACGCAGTATTTT. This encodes CAWSVQRGAITDTQYF.

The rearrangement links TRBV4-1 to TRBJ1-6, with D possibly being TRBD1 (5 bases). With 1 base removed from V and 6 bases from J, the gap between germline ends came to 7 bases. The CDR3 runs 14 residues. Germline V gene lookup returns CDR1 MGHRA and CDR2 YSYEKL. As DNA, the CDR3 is TGCGCCAGCAGCCAAGGACAGCTTAATTCACCCCTCCACTTT. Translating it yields CASSQGQLNSPLHF.

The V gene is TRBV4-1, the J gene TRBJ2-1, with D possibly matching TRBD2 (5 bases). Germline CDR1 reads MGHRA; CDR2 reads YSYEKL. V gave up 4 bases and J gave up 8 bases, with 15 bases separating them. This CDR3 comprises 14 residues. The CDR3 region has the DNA TGCGCCAGCAGCCTCGGAACTAGTGCCCATGAGCAGTTCTTC. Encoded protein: CASSLGTSAHEQFF.

The CDR3: CASSWEEYGYTF. DNA of the CDR3: TGTGCCAGCAGCTGGGAGGAGTATGGCTACACCTTC. This chain joins TRBV2 and TRBJ1-2; D gene uncertain. Germline V gene lookup returns CDR1 SNHLY and CDR2 FYNNEI. The CDR3 consists of 12 residues. V lost 6 bases, J lost 5 bases, and 10 bases lay in between. Supplemented by reference TRBV2 and TRBJ1-2, the full variable domain reads EPEVTQTPSHQVTQMGQEVILRCVPISNHLYFYWYRQILGQKVEFLVSFYNNEISEKSEIFDDQFSVERPDGSNFTLKIRSTKLEDSAMYFCASSWEEYGYTFGSGTRLTVV.

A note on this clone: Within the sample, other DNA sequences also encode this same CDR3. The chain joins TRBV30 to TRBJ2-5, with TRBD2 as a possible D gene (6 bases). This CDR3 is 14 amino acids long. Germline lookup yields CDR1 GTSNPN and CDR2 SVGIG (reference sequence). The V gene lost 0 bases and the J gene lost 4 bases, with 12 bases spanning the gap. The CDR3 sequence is CAWSVGGGRETQYF. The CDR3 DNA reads TGTGCCTGGAGTGTGGGCGGAGGGAGAGAGACCCAGTACTTC.

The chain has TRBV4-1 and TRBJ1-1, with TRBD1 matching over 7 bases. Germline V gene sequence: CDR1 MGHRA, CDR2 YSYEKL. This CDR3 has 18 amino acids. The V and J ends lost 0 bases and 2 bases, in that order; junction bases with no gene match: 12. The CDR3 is CASSQERATGWVNTEAFF. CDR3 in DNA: TGCGCCAGCAGCCAAGAGCGGGCGACAGGGTGGGTTAACACTGAAGCTTTCTTT.

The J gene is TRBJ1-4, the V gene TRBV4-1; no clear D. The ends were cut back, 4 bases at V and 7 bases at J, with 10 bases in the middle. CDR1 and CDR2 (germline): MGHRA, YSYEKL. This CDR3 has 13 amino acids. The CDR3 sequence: CASSLEEGEKLFF. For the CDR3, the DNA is TGCGCCAGCAGCCTGGAGGAGGGTGAAAAACTGTTTTTT.

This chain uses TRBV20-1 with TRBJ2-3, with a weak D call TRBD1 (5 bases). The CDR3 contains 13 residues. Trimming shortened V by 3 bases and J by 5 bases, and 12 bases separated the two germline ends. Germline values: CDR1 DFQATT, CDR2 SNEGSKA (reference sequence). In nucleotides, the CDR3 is TGCAGTGCTAGTGGTGGGGCCGGAGATACGCAGTATTTT. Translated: CSASGGAGDTQYF.

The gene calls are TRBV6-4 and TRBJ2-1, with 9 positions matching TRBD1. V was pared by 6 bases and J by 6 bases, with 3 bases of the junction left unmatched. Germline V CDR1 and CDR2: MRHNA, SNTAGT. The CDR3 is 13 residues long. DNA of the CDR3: TGTGCCAGCAGCTTGGACAGGGGCAATGAGCAGTTCTTC. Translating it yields CASSLDRGNEQFF.

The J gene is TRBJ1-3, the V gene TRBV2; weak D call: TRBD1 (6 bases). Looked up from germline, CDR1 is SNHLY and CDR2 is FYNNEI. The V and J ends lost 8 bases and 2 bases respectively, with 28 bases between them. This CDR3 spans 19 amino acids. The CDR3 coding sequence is TGTGCCAGCCGGAGTGGGGGAGCCCGGACAGTGGCACCTGGAAACACCATATATTTT. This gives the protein CASRSGGARTVAPGNTIYF.

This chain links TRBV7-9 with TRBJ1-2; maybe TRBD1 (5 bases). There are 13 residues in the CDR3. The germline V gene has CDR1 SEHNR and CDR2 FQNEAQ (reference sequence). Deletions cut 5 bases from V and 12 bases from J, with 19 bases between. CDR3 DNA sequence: TGTGCCAGCAGCCTGGACACCGCTCGAAGTAACACCTTC. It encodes CASSLDTARSNTF.

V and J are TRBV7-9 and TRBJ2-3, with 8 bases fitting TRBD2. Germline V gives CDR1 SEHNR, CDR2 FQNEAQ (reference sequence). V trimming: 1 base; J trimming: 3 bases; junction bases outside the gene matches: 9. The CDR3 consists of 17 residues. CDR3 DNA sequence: TGTGCCAGCAGCTTAGACGCCGGGACTAGTGGGACAGATACGCAGTATTTT. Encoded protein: CASSLDAGTSGTDTQYF.

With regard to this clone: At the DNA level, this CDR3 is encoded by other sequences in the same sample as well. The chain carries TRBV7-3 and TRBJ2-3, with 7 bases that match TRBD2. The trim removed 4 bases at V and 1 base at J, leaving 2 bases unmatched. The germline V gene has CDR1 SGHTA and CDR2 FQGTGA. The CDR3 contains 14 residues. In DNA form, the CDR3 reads TGTGCCAGCAGCTCGGCGGGAGGCACAGATACGCAGTATTTT. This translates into CASSSAGGTDTQYF.

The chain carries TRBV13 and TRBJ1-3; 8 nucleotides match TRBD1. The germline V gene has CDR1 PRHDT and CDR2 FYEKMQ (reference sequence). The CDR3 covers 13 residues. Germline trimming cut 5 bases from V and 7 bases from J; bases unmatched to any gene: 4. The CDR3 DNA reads TGTGCCAGCAGCATCGGACAGGGCAACACCATATATTTT. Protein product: CASSIGQGNTIYF.

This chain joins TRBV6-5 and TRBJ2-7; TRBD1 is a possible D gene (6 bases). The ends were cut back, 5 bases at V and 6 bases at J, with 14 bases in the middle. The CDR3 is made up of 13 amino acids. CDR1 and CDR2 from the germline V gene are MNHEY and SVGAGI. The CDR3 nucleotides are TGTGCCAGCAGTATCCTGACAGGTGGCGAGCAGTACTTC. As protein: CASSILTGGEQYF.

This CDR3 is CASSYTSPGERSEQYF. CDR3 sequence (DNA): TGTGCCAGCAGTTACACGTCTCCAGGGGAACGGAGCGAGCAGTACTTC. The chain joins TRBV6-2 or TRBV6-3 to TRBJ2-7, with a tentative D call TRBD1 (6 bases). The germline CDR1 and CDR2 sequences are MNHEY and SVGEGT. V was pared by 2 bases and J by 6 bases, with 20 bases between. This CDR3 has 16 amino acids.

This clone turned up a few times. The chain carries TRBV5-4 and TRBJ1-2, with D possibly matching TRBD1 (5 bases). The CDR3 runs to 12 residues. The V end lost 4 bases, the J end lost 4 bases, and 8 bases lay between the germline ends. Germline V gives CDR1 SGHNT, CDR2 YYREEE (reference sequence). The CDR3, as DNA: TGTGCCAGCAGCACCGACAGCTATGGCTACACCTTC. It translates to CASSTDSYGYTF. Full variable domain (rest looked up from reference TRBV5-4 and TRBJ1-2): ETGVTQSPTHLIKTRGQQVTLRCSSQSGHNTVSWYQQALGQGPQFIFQYYREEENGRGNFPPRFSGLQFPNYSSELNVNALELDDSALYLCASSTDSYGYTFGSGTRLTVV.

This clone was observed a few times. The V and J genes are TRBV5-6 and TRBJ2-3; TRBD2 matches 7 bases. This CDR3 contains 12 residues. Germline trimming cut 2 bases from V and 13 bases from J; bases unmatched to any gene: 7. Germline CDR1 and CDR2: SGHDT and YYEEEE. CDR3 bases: TGTGCCAGCAGCTTAAATTTTGGGGGGGAGTATTTT. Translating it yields CASSLNFGGEYF. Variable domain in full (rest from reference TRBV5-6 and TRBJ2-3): DAGVTQSPTHLIKTRGQQVTLRCSPKSGHDTVSWYQQALGQGPQFIFQYYEEEERQRGNFPDRFSGHQFPNYSSELNVNALLLGDSALYLCASSLNFGGEYFGPGTRLTVL.

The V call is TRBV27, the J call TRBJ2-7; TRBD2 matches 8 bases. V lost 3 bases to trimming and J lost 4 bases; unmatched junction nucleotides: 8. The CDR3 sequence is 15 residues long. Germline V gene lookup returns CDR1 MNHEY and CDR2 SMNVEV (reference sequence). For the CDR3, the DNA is TGTGCCAGCAGTTTGATCAGCGGGGGTCGATACGAGCAGTACTTC. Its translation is CASSLISGGRYEQYF.

Here the CDR3 reads CASSETRQGGYTF. The CDR3 DNA reads TGTGCCAGCAGTGAAACCCGACAGGGAGGCTACACCTTC. The rearrangement uses TRBV6-1 and TRBJ1-2; 7 bases are shared with TRBD1. Germline V gene data show CDR1 as MNHNS and CDR2 as SASEGT. Germline trimming cut 2 bases from V and 8 bases from J; bases unmatched to any gene: 5. The CDR3 loop spans 13 amino acids.

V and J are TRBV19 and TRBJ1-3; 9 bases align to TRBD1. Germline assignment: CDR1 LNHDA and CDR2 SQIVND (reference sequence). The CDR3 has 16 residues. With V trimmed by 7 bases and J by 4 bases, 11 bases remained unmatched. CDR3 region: CASIPGTGPMGNTIYF. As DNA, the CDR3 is TGTGCCAGTATCCCCGGGACAGGGCCTATGGGAAACACCATATATTTT.

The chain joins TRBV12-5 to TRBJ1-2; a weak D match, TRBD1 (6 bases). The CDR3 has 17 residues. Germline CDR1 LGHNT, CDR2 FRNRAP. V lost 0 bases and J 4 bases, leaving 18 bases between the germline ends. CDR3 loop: CASGLVTGRTRGYGYTF. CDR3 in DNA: TGTGCTAGTGGTTTGGTGACAGGTAGAACTCGTGGCTATGGCTACACCTTC.

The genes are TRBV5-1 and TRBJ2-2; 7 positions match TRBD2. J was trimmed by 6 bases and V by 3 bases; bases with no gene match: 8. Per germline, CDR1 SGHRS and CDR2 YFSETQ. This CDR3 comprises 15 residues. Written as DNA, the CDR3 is TGCGCCAGCAGCTCATCGGTGGGAGGGGCCGGGGAGCTGTTTTTT. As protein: CASSSSVGGAGELFF.